The TCR beta chain under discussion was sequenced for a study of shared clonotypes between healthy human individuals. Background on the study: Every donor yielded three CD4 naive, three CD4 memory, two CD8 naive and one CD8 memory plate.

Note on this clone: Its antigen is as yet unknown.

Study outcomes and limitations: Among non-shared clonotypes, generation probabilities were lower than among those shared by all four donors.

The naive CD8 population came from CD45RO-negative cells selected for CCR7, without terminally differentiated effector memory CD45RA+ cells. Original processing notes: ImmunoSEQ gave junction-only sequences without quality scores, so filtering differed. The table came from immunoSEQ multiplex PCR; TCRdb's copy has only in-frame clones and leaves some out. D and trimming were read from the DNA, whereas the V and J calls and clone size are those reported in that table. The sample lists about 2.1 million clones, 85% to 95% occurring once. V dropped 5 bases and J dropped 1; count of bases not matched to a gene: 13. Germline V gives CDR1 SGHAT, CDR2 FQNNGV. The CDR3 is 19 residues long.

The receptor comes from a man aged 18 to 29 in good health. Some clones in this sample may be carry-over from other donors' samples. The source material was naive CD8+ T cells from PBMCs. The V gene is TRBV11-2, the J gene TRBJ2-2; 10 bases are a match to TRBD1. The CDR3 region is CASSPTQLTGGGNTGELFF. DNA for the CDR3: TGTGCCAGCAGCCCAACCCAGCTGACAGGGGGCGGGAACACCGGGGAGCTGTTTTTT.